Shown below are 12 T cell receptor beta chains from a single sample sequenced in a study of human T cells and chemical hapten exposure. MiXCR, run by TCRdb on the RACE reads, gives a single entry per CDR3 protein. This sample has approximately 370,000 distinct CDR3 sequences, with around 5% found just once. Time point in this sample: pre-sensitization, week 0. Sample treatment: therapeutic diphenylcyclopropenone sensitization with weekly scalp DPC. Material: whole blood, obtained in connection with sensitization to the hapten diphenylcyclopropenone (DPC). The receptors originated from a woman aged 18-29 years with alopecia areata. Some clones in this sample may be carry-over from other donors' samples.

This clonotype was found a few times. V gene TRBV6-5 combines with J gene TRBJ1-1; 7 bases are shared with TRBD1. Per germline, CDR1 MNHEY and CDR2 SVGAGI. The trim removed 3 bases at V and 3 bases at J, leaving 16 bases unmatched. This CDR3 has 18 amino acids. The CDR3 region has the DNA TGTGCCAGCAGTTATAGGCTTACAGGGGAATGGGACGACACTGAAGCTTTCTTT. Residues: CASSYRLTGEWDDTEAFF.

The chain uses TRBV7-2 and TRBJ2-7; 7 nucleotides align to TRBD1. CDR3 size: 15 residues. After removal of 3 bases from V and 2 bases from J, the junction contained 7 bases not matched to a gene. The germline V gene encodes CDR1 SGHTA and CDR2 FQGNSA. The CDR3 region is CASSFQSGQPYEQYF. The CDR3 DNA reads as TGTGCCAGCAGCTTCCAATCGGGACAGCCCTACGAGCAGTACTTC.

This clonotype has a single count. This clone may be a read error of a much larger clone one base away. J is TRBJ2-3 and V is TRBV29-1; possibly TRBD2 for D (5 bases). Germline CDR1 SQVTM, CDR2 ANQGSEA. This CDR3 is 16 amino acids long. Here the CDR3 reads CSVEGPWSAGADTQCF. CDR3 sequence (DNA): TGCAGCGTTGAAGGGCCCTGGAGTGCGGGCGCAGATACGCAGTGTTTT.

This clonotype has only a few counts. The rearrangement joins TRBV15 to TRBJ2-3; 9 bases are shared with TRBD1. V lost 5 bases and J lost 4; bases outside the gene matches: 7. CDR1 is LNHNV and CDR2 is YYDKDF in the germline V gene (reference sequence). The length of the CDR3 is 15 residues. The CDR3 sequence: CATSQGQGVADTQYF. The CDR3, as DNA: TGTGCCACCAGCCAGGGACAGGGCGTGGCAGATACGCAGTATTTT.

This clonotype was detected many times. V gene TRBV7-9 combines with J gene TRBJ1-5; D not certain. Between the trimmed V and J ends, which lost 3 bases and 5 bases, there was a span of 11 bases. The germline V gene encodes CDR1 SEHNR and CDR2 FQNEAQ (reference sequence). This CDR3 has 14 residues. DNA of the CDR3: TGTGCCAGCAGCTTTACGGGTGAAGATCAGCCCCAGCATTTT. This translates into CASSFTGEDQPQHF.

The rearrangement links TRBV28 to TRBJ2-5; 8 bases fit TRBD2. Trimming took 3 bases from V and 0 from J; bases not matched to a gene: 6. The germline CDR1 and CDR2 sequences are MDHEN and SYDVKM. The CDR3 is 16 amino acids. CDR3 sequence (DNA): TGTGCCAGCAGTTTCCGGGGTAGCGGGAACCAAGAGACCCAGTACTTC. Its translation is CASSFRGSGNQETQYF.

This clonotype was seen more than once but under ten times. This sequence joins TRBV28 and TRBJ2-1; D may be TRBD2 (6 bases). Germline values: CDR1 MDHEN, CDR2 SYDVKM. V dropped 2 bases and J dropped 2 bases, with 10 bases sitting between them. This CDR3 spans 15 amino acids. Here the CDR3 DNA reads TGTGCCAGCAGTTTACTAGCGTCTCCCTACAATGAGCAGTTCTTC. Translation: CASSLLASPYNEQFF.

The sample holds a few counts of this clonotype. This chain connects TRBV7-9 to TRBJ2-3, with 7 nucleotides matching TRBD1. There are 14 residues in the CDR3. Trimming removed 3 bases from V and 2 bases from J; junction bases left unmatched: 2. Germline values: CDR1 SEHNR, CDR2 FQNEAQ (reference sequence). CDR3 nucleotides: TGTGCCAGCAGCTTGACAGGGATCACAGATACGCAGTATTTT. Its protein product is CASSLTGITDTQYF.

This clonotype was seen at least ten times. The V gene is TRBV27, the J gene TRBJ2-7; D unclear. Trimming took 4 bases from V and 2 from J, leaving 15 bases between them. CDR1 and CDR2 (germline): MNHEY, SMNVEV (reference sequence). This CDR3 region has 15 residues. This CDR3 is CASSSLLGVPYEQYF. CDR3 in DNA: TGTGCCAGCAGTTCGCTCCTGGGCGTCCCCTACGAGCAGTACTTC.

This clonotype has a count of ten or more. The rearrangement links TRBV6-2 or TRBV6-3 to TRBJ1-6, with 7 bases matching TRBD1. This CDR3 contains 16 residues. Germline trimming cut 0 bases from V and 10 bases from J; bases unmatched to any gene: 9. Germline V gene data show CDR1 as MNHEY and CDR2 as SVGEGT. CDR3 sequence (DNA): TGTGCCAGCAGTTACTCCGGCGCAGGGGGTAGCTCACCCCTCCACTTT. Amino acid sequence: CASSYSGAGGSSPLHF.

In its sample, this clonotype was seen a few times. The chain is built from TRBV7-2 and TRBJ1-5; D is uncertain. CDR1 SGHTA and CDR2 FQGNSA come from the germline V gene. The CDR3 runs 15 residues. Trimming pared 1 base from V and 3 bases from J, leaving 10 bases between. The CDR3 DNA reads TGTGCCAGCAGCTTAGGAGGACGGCCCAATCAGCCCCAGCATTTT. As protein: CASSLGGRPNQPQHF.

The V and J genes are TRBV7-2 and TRBJ2-6; TRBD2 agrees at 10 bases. Unmatched junction bases numbered 5, after V lost 6 bases and J lost 12 bases. This CDR3 region has 13 residues. The germline gives CDR1 SGHTA, CDR2 FQGNSA. This CDR3 reads CASSNSGGVVLTF. In DNA, the CDR3 is TGTGCCAGCAGTAACAGCGGGGGGGTCGTCCTGACTTTC.